The TCR beta chain under discussion was sequenced for a study of blood T cell repertoires in COVID-19. Looking at the study overall: The United States, Italy and Spain supplied acute and convalescent COVID-19 samples. Sources were T cells, B-cell-depleted T cells, or PBMCs; the material itself was cDNA or gDNA.

Per the study methods: Cell counts per sample came from amplifying reference gene primers. Clones were sequenced by immunoSEQ multiplex PCR, and TCRdb holds only the in-frame ones, with some missing. From that table come the V and J calls and clone size; the DNA was used to work out D and trimming. There are about 210,000 clones in the sample; roughly 85% occur only once, and under 3% lies in the top ten. The length of the CDR3 is 13 residues. Germline V lookup: CDR1 SGHRS, CDR2 YFSETQ. J was trimmed by 4 bases and V by 5 bases; bases with no gene match: 5. The sequenced sample was peripheral blood. The sequence derives from a woman between 35 and 50 years old with active or convalescent COVID-19. The chain uses TRBV5-1 and TRBJ1-2, with 7 nucleotides matching TRBD1. DNA for the CDR3: TGCGCCAGCAGACTGGACAGGAGCTATGGCTACACCTTC. Residues: CASRLDRSYGYTF.